These T cell receptor beta chains were read from a single sample in a study of blood T cell repertoires in COVID-19. The repertoire was sequenced with immunoSEQ multiplex PCR; TCRdb's copy has only in-frame clones and lacks some. The sample records some 180,000 clones, about 85% being singletons. Specimen: PBMCs or T cells enriched from blood (not recorded which). The receptor set was obtained from a woman aged 40 to 50 in a cohort exposed to, infected with or recovered from COVID-19 (not recorded which). The CDR3 runs from the conserved cysteine through the conserved F or W. A D gene is named only where the DNA matches it firmly. Not all rows give a size; the values are once, few, many and, for expanded clones, a class.

clone_size d_call j_call v_call cdr3_aa cdr3_nt
NA TRBD2 TRBJ2-7 TRBV24-1 CAARAGANYEQYF TGTGCCGCTCGAGCGGGAGCCAACTACGAGCAGTACTTC
once NA TRBJ2-1 TRBV5-1 CASTALGLSNEQFF TGCGCCAGCACCGCTCTCGGACTATCTAATGAGCAGTTCTTC
NA NA TRBJ2-1 TRBV11-2 CASSLGRNNEQFF TGTGCCAGCAGCTTAGGCAGAAACAATGAGCAGTTCTTC
NA TRBD2 TRBJ2-1 TRBV27 CASSLSTSGSSYNEQFF TGTGCCAGCAGTTTATCCACTAGCGGGAGCTCCTACAATGAGCAGTTCTTC
NA TRBD2 TRBJ2-1 TRBV5-8 CASSRLATYNEQFF TGTGCCAGCAGCCGACTAGCGACCTACAATGAGCAGTTCTTC
NA NA TRBJ1-6 TRBV13 CASSPENSPLHF TGTGCCAGCAGCCCCGAGAATTCACCCCTCCACTTT
NA NA TRBJ2-2 TRBV27 CASSFDSHGELFF TGTGCCAGCAGTTTCGACAGCCACGGGGAGCTGTTTTTT
NA TRBD2 TRBJ2-1 TRBV9 CASSPSSGTYNEQFF TGTGCCAGCAGCCCTTCGAGCGGGACTTACAATGAGCAGTTCTTC
NA NA TRBJ1-3 TRBV6-5 CASSYSSGAGNTIYF TGTGCCAGCAGTTACTCGAGCGGCGCTGGAAACACCATATATTTT
once TRBD1 TRBJ1-2 TRBV5-6 CASRGTGDYIYGYTF TGTGCCAGCAGGGGGACAGGGGATTATATCTATGGCTACACCTTC
NA NA TRBJ1-1 TRBV12-3/TRBV12-4 CASSTGSTEAFF TGTGCCAGCAGTACAGGGAGCACTGAAGCTTTCTTT
NA TRBD1 TRBJ1-2 TRBV27 CASSTMDRGYGYTF TGTGCCAGCAGTACGATGGACAGGGGCTATGGCTACACCTTC
NA NA TRBJ1-2 TRBV6-5 CASSYAQGTPYGYTF TGTGCCAGCAGTTATGCTCAGGGGACGCCTTATGGCTACACCTTC
NA NA TRBJ1-1 TRBV28 CASSLGAEVTEAFF TGTGCCAGCAGTTTAGGGGCAGAAGTGACTGAAGCTTTCTTT
NA NA TRBJ2-5 TRBV10-1 CASSRGIVGQETQYF TGCGCCAGCAGTCGAGGGATAGTCGGCCAAGAGACCCAGTACTTC
NA NA TRBJ1-4 TRBV9 CASSFGTGRGEKLFF TGTGCCAGCAGCTTCGGAACAGGGAGAGGTGAAAAACTGTTTTTT
NA TRBD1 TRBJ2-7 TRBV18 CASSPGQGATSYEQYF TGTGCCAGCTCACCCGGACAGGGGGCAACCTCCTACGAGCAGTACTTC
NA TRBD2 TRBJ2-1 TRBV4-1 CASSQEASGTYNEQFF TGCGCCAGCAGCCAAGAAGCTAGCGGGACTTACAATGAGCAGTTCTTC
few TRBD1 TRBJ1-2 TRBV7-8 CASSLVVDGRGHGYTF TGTGCCAGCAGCTTAGTGGTCGATGGCAGGGGGCATGGCTACACCTTC
NA NA TRBJ1-1 TRBV4-3 CASSPGGDKAFF TGCGCCAGCAGCCCAGGTGGGGACAAGGCTTTCTTT
NA NA TRBJ2-1 TRBV9 CASSPSKRTDNEQFF TGTGCCAGCAGCCCCTCAAAGCGGACCGACAATGAGCAGTTCTTC
NA TRBD2 TRBJ2-1 TRBV4-3 CASSNLAGSYNEQFF TGCGCCAGCAGCAACCTAGCGGGCTCCTACAATGAGCAGTTCTTC
few NA TRBJ1-2 TRBV6-5 CASSYSDSNYGYTF TGTGCCAGCAGTTACTCGGACAGTAACTATGGCTACACCTTC
few TRBD1 TRBJ2-7 TRBV6-1 CASSEADRAYEQYF TGTGCCAGCAGTGAAGCGGACAGGGCCTACGAGCAGTACTTC
NA NA TRBJ1-1 TRBV2 CASSDGRESTEAFF TGTGCCAGCAGTGATGGGCGGGAGTCCACTGAAGCTTTCTTT
NA NA TRBJ1-5 TRBV4-3 CASSQTLAAQPQHF TGCGCCAGCAGCCAAACCCTGGCAGCGCAGCCCCAGCATTTT
once TRBD1 TRBJ2-1 TRBV19 CASSRQGLGGNEQFF TGTGCCAGTAGTCGACAGGGTCTAGGAGGCAATGAGCAGTTCTTC
NA TRBD1 TRBJ1-1 TRBV20-1 CSARARTGAFF TGCAGTGCTAGAGCTAGGACAGGAGCTTTCTTT
NA TRBD1 TRBJ1-1 TRBV27 CASSLSGGQGSEAFF TGTGCCAGCAGTTTATCGGGCGGACAGGGCTCTGAAGCTTTCTTT
NA NA TRBJ1-3 TRBV4-3 CASSHILRGAGNTIYF TGCGCCAGCAGCCACATCCTGCGGGGGGCTGGAAACACCATATATTTT
once TRBD2 TRBJ2-3 TRBV7-2 CASSSTSGRSDTQYF TGTGCCAGCAGCTCAACTAGCGGGAGATCAGATACGCAGTATTTT
once NA TRBJ2-1 TRBV16 CASSHALRGTYNEQFF TGTGCCAGCAGCCACGCCCTAAGGGGCACCTACAATGAGCAGTTCTTC
NA TRBD1 TRBJ1-1 TRBV29-1 CSVARGPMNTEAFF TGCAGCGTCGCCAGGGGGCCGATGAACACTGAAGCTTTCTTT
NA NA TRBJ1-1 TRBV30 CAWVLVPEAFF TGTGCCTGGGTCCTCGTCCCTGAAGCTTTCTTT
few TRBD2 TRBJ2-1 TRBV27 CASSFTGTSPSYNEQFF TGTGCCAGCAGTTTCACCGGGACTAGCCCCTCCTACAATGAGCAGTTCTTC
NA TRBD1 TRBJ2-3 TRBV7-2 CASSDRTGGTDTQYF TGTGCCAGCAGCGACAGGACAGGGGGCACAGATACGCAGTATTTT
NA TRBD1 TRBJ1-6 TRBV6-5 CASSLRTGTNSPLHF TGTGCCAGCAGTCTTAGGACAGGGACGAATTCACCCCTCCACTTT
NA TRBD2 TRBJ2-7 TRBV11-3 CASSEAGGRAYEQYF TGTGCCAGCAGCGAGGCGGGCGGGAGGGCCTACGAGCAGTACTTC
NA NA TRBJ2-1 TRBV15 CATSQASSYNEQFF TGTGCCACCAGCCAGGCGAGTTCCTACAATGAGCAGTTCTTC
NA TRBD2 TRBJ2-2 TRBV7-9 CASSLGAGGPTGELFF TGTGCCAGCAGCTTAGGAGCGGGAGGGCCCACCGGGGAGCTGTTTTTT
NA TRBD1 TRBJ2-2 TRBV5-1 CASSFVTGDTGELFF TGCGCCAGCAGCTTCGTGACAGGGGACACCGGGGAGCTGTTTTTT
NA TRBD1 TRBJ1-5 TRBV6-5 CASSEGQGNQPQHF TGTGCCAGCAGCGAGGGACAGGGCAATCAGCCCCAGCATTTT
NA TRBD2 TRBJ2-1 TRBV2 CASRGGGDEQFF TGTGCCAGTCGGGGGGGAGGCGATGAGCAGTTCTTC
once TRBD2 TRBJ2-1 TRBV5-6 CASSSDSGRVGNEQFF TGTGCCAGCAGCTCGGATAGCGGGCGGGTCGGGAATGAGCAGTTCTTC
NA TRBD1 TRBJ1-1 TRBV6-5 CASSLETGKMAEAFF TGTGCCAGCAGTTTAGAGACAGGGAAGATGGCTGAAGCTTTCTTT
NA NA TRBJ1-2 TRBV29-1 CSVVPPDRLYGYTF TGCAGCGTTGTACCACCCGACAGGCTTTATGGCTACACCTTC
NA TRBD1 TRBJ1-2 TRBV11-2 CASSIPPSGTGIHGYTF TGTGCCAGCAGCATCCCCCCATCCGGGACAGGGATCCATGGCTACACCTTC